The 18 T cell receptor beta chains below all came from one sample that was sequenced in a study of blood T cells in healthy people across ages. With a J-beta primer mix and a sample-barcoded 5' primer, a second PCR ran roughly 6 to 11 cycles. TCRdb independently ran MiXCR on the 5' RACE reads; one entry per CDR3 protein. The table has fewer than 750,000 distinct CDR3 sequences, over 40% seen once; the top ten hold 13%. The specimen was blood. The receptor source for this set is an elderly woman in good health.

The table lists this clonotype with many counts. V is TRBV2 and J is TRBJ2-1; D is perhaps TRBD1 (6 bases). The germline V gene encodes CDR1 SNHLY and CDR2 FYNNEI. Trimming cost V 4 bases and J 0 bases, with 10 bases left between them. This CDR3 is 15 amino acids long. As DNA, the CDR3 is TGTGCCAGCAGTGGGACAGCGAGCTCCTACAATGAGCAGTTCTTC. It yields the protein CASSGTASSYNEQFF.

V gene TRBV27 combines with J gene TRBJ2-1; no reliable D call. The CDR3 runs to 14 residues. Germline values: CDR1 MNHEY, CDR2 SMNVEV (reference sequence). Trimming cost V 4 bases and J 10 bases, with 17 bases left between them. CDR3: CASSSLGRRSEQFF. The DNA for the CDR3 is TGTGCCAGCAGTTCACTCGGCCGACGGAGCGAGCAGTTCTTC.

This clonotype was counted ten times or more. V usage is TRBV3-1 and J usage is TRBJ2-1, with TRBD2 matching 10 bases. V shed 6 bases and J 2 bases; nucleotides not matched to a gene: 4. From germline, CDR1 is LGHDT and CDR2 YNNKEL (reference sequence). CDR3 size: 15 residues. CDR3 sequence reads: CASSPSGGPYNEQFF. The DNA of the CDR3 is TGTGCCAGCAGTCCTAGCGGGGGACCCTACAATGAGCAGTTCTTC.

This clonotype was seen only a few times. V gene TRBV3-1 combines with J gene TRBJ2-5; D remains unclear. The ends were cut back, 4 bases at V and 3 bases at J, with 12 bases in the middle. The CDR3 sequence is 14 residues long. In germline, CDR1 is LGHDT, CDR2 YNNKEL (reference sequence). CDR3 amino acids: CASSPQEAEETQYF. CDR3 nucleotide sequence: TGTGCCAGCAGCCCCCAGGAAGCTGAAGAGACCCAGTACTTC.

This clonotype has at least ten counts. V is TRBV2 and J is TRBJ2-5; D remains unclear. Per germline, CDR1 SNHLY and CDR2 FYNNEI. Trimming took 6 bases from V and 1 from J, leaving 6 bases between them. This CDR3 contains 12 residues. CDR3 sequence (DNA): TGTGCCAGCAGCCCGCCCCAAGAGACCCAGTACTTC. Residues: CASSPPQETQYF.

This clonotype was observed many times. This chain links TRBV6-5 with TRBJ1-5, with D unresolved. Germline V gives CDR1 MNHEY, CDR2 SVGAGI. Trimming cost V 2 bases and J 6 bases, with 14 bases left between them. The CDR3 has 15 amino acids. CDR3 DNA sequence: TGTGCCAGCAGTTACGGGTTTGTAGGGTCTCAGCCCCAGCATTTT. Its protein is CASSYGFVGSQPQHF.

This clonotype was counted between two and nine times. The rearrangement links TRBV7-3 to TRBJ2-2; D is perhaps TRBD1 or TRBD2 (5 bases each). Germline lookup yields CDR1 SGHTA and CDR2 FQGTGA. Trimming pared 4 bases from V and 4 bases from J, leaving 7 bases between. The CDR3 is made up of 13 amino acids. In DNA, the CDR3 is TGTGCCAGCAGCTCAGGGACCACCGGGGAGCTGTTTTTT. Translated: CASSSGTTGELFF.

In regard to this clonotype: A much larger clone is a single base away; this may be a read error. This chain links TRBV20-1 with TRBJ2-1; D is perhaps TRBD2 (6 bases). Deletions cut 5 bases from V and 6 bases from J, with 17 bases between. The CDR3 length is 14 residues. CDR1 and CDR2 from the germline V gene are DFQATT and SNEGSKA (reference sequence). In DNA, the CDR3 is TGCAGTGCTCCGGGGAGGAGGGAAATCAATGAGCAGTTCTTC. This encodes CSAPGRREINEQFF.

The chain joins TRBV25-1 to TRBJ2-3; D is uncertain. Trimming left V 6 bases short and J 9 bases short, with 16 bases between. Germline lookup yields CDR1 MGHDK and CDR2 SYGVNS. CDR3 length: 13 residues. This CDR3 is CASRNYSASTQYF. DNA of the CDR3: TGTGCCAGCAGAAATTACAGCGCTTCCACGCAGTATTTT.

This clonotype has at least ten counts. The chain employs TRBV9 and TRBJ2-7; a weak D match, TRBD1 (5 bases). Trimming stripped 3 bases from V and 3 bases from J, with 10 bases between. Germline V lookup: CDR1 SGDLS, CDR2 YYNGEE. CDR3 length equals 13 residues. CDR3 nucleotides: TGTGCCAGCAGCGCAGGAGACAGCTACGAGCAGTACTTC. It codes for CASSAGDSYEQYF.

The chain employs TRBV25-1 and TRBJ1-1; 10 bases match TRBD1. The germline V gene has CDR1 MGHDK and CDR2 SYGVNS. V was pared by 6 bases and J by 4 bases, with 2 bases of the junction left unmatched. The CDR3 loop spans 13 amino acids. DNA for the CDR3: TGTGCCAGCAGGAGGACAGGGGGCACTGAAGCTTTCTTT. Amino acids: CASRRTGGTEAFF.

As regards this clonotype: This may be a read error: a much more frequent sequence differs by one nucleotide. The V call is TRBV10-3, the J call TRBJ2-5; 7 bases align to TRBD1. This CDR3 comprises 15 residues. CDR1 ENHRY and CDR2 SYGVKD come from the germline V gene. The CDR3 DNA is TGTGCCATCAGTGACGACAGGGTTCTCCAAGAGACCCGGTACTTC. Its translation is CAISDDRVLQETRYF.

In its sample, this clonotype was seen many times. The V gene is TRBV4-2, the J gene TRBJ2-5; 8 bases map to TRBD2. The CDR3 covers 14 residues. Germline V gene data show CDR1 as LGHNA and CDR2 as YNFKEQ. With V trimmed by 2 bases and J by 11 bases, 10 bases remained unmatched. As DNA, the CDR3 is TGTGCCAGCAGCCAAACCGGGACTAGAGGGGAGCAGTACTTC. Protein product: CASSQTGTRGEQYF.

V gene TRBV10-3 combines with J gene TRBJ2-6, with unresolved D. The germline V gene has CDR1 ENHRY and CDR2 SYGVKD. The CDR3 extends over 14 amino acids. V was cut by 2 bases and J by 7 bases, with 9 bases left in between. The CDR3 DNA follows: TGTGCCATCAGTGAGGGATCTAGTGCCAACGTCCTGACTTTC. Amino acids: CAISEGSSANVLTF.

Of note for this clonotype: One junction end does not reproduce the germline sequence, and a read error may be involved. The chain links TRBV7-9 to TRBJ2-7; D is perhaps TRBD1 or TRBD2 (5 bases each). Germline assignment: CDR1 SEHNR and CDR2 FQNEAQ (reference sequence). This CDR3 spans 15 amino acids. The CDR3 DNA reads as TGTGCCGGCAGCTCGTACCGGGGCAGGGAATACGAGCAGTACTTC. Residues: CAGSSYRGREYEQYF.

Turning to this clonotype: It may be a read error: a sequence one base away is much more abundant. The V gene is TRBV19, the J gene TRBJ2-1, with D possibly matching TRBD2 (5 bases). CDR1 LNHDA and CDR2 SQIVND come from the germline V gene (reference sequence). This CDR3 contains 14 residues. DNA of the CDR3: TGTGTCAGTAGTATAGTGGCTAGCCCTAATGAGCAGTTCTTC. Its protein is CVSSIVASPNEQFF.

The chain employs TRBV4-1 and TRBJ2-1; D uncertain. This CDR3 contains 13 residues. CDR1 is MGHRA and CDR2 is YSYEKL in the germline V gene. Trimming left V 6 bases short and J 8 bases short, with 14 bases between. The CDR3 is CASSGLGTDEQFF. The CDR3 region has the DNA TGCGCCAGCAGTGGGCTGGGAACAGATGAGCAGTTCTTC.

This clonotype has at least ten counts. The rearrangement joins TRBV20-1 to TRBJ2-7; 13 nucleotides match TRBD2. Trimming cost V 1 base and J 7 bases; bases outside gene matches: 7. This CDR3 spans 15 amino acids. Germline V gene data show CDR1 as DFQATT and CDR2 as SNEGSKA (reference sequence). In nucleotides, the CDR3 is TGCAGTGCTAGAGTGGGGACTAGCGGGACGGGAGAGCAGTACTTC. Amino acids: CSARVGTSGTGEQYF.